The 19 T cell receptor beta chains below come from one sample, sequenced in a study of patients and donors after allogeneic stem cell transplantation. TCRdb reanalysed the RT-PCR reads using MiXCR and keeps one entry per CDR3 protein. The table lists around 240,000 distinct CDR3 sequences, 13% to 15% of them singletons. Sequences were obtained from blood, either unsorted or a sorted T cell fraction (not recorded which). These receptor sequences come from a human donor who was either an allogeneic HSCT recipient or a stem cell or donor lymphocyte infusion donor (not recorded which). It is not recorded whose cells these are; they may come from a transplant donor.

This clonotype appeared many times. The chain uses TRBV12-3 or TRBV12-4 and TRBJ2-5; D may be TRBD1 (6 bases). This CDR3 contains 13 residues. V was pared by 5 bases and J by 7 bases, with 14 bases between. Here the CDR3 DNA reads TGTGCCAGCAGTCCCAGACAGGCGTCGACCCAGTACTTC. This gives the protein CASSPRQASTQYF.

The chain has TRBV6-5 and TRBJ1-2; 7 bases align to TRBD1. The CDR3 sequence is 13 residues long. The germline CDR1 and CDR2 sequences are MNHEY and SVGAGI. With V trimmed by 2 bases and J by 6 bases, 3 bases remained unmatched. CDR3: CASSYRGQHGYTF. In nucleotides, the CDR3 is TGTGCCAGCAGTTACCGGGGACAGCATGGCTACACCTTC.

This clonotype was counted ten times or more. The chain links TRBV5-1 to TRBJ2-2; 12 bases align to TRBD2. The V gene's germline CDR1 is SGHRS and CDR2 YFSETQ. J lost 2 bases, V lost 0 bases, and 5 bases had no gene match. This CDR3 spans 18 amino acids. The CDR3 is CASSLVASGRANTGELFF. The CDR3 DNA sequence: TGCGCCAGCAGCTTGGTGGCTAGCGGGAGGGCAAACACCGGGGAGCTGTTTTTT.

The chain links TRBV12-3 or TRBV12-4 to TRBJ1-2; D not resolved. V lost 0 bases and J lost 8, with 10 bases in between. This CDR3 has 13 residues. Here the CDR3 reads CASSLARMVGYTF. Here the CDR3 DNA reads TGTGCCAGCAGTTTAGCGAGAATGGTCGGCTACACCTTC.

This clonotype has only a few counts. Here the CDR3 reads CASSQDHTTEAFF. The CDR3 DNA sequence: TGTGCCAGCAGCCAAGACCACACCACAGAAGCTTTCTTT. This sequence joins TRBV3-1 and TRBJ1-1, with unresolved D. In germline, CDR1 is LGHDT, CDR2 YNNKEL (reference sequence). The CDR3 length is 13 residues. V was cut by 0 bases and J by 8 bases, with 10 bases left in between.

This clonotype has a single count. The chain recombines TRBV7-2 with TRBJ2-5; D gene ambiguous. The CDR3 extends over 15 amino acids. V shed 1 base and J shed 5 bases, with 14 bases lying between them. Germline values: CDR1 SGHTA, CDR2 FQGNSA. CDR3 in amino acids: CASSLDPGPEETQYF. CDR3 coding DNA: TGTGCCAGCAGCTTAGATCCGGGCCCCGAGGAGACCCAGTACTTC. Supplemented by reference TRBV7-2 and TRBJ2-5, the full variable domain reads GAGVSQSPSNKVTEKGKDVELRCDPISGHTALYWYRQSLGQGLEFLIYFQGNSAPDKSGLPSDRFSAERTGGSVSTLTIQRTQQEDSAVYLCASSLDPGPEETQYFGPGTRLLVL.

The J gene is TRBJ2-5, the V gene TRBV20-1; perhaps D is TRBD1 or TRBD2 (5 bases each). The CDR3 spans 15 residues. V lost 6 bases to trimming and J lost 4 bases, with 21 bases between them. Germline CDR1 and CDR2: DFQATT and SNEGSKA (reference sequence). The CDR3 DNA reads TGCAGTGCCTCGGACCCACGGGGCGGTGGAGAGACCCAGTACTTC. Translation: CSASDPRGGGETQYF.

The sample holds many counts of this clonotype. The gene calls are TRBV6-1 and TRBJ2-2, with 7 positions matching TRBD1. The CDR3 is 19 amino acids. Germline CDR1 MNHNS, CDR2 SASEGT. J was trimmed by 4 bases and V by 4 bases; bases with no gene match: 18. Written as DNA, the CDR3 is TGTGCCAGCAGTGCCTTTGGACAGGTTTTTGGAAGAGGCACCGGGGAGCTGTTTTTT. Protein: CASSAFGQVFGRGTGELFF.

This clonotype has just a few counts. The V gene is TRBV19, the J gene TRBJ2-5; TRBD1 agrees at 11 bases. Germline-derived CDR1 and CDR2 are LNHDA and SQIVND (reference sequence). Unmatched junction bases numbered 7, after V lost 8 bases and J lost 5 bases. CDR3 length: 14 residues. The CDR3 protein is CASSRTGGWETQYF. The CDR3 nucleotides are TGTGCCAGTTCCCGGACAGGGGGCTGGGAGACCCAGTACTTC.

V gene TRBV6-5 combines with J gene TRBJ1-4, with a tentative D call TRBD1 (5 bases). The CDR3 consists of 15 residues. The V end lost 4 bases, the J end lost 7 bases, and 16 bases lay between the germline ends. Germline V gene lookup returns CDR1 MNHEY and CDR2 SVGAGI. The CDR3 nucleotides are TGTGCCAGCAGTTCACCATCCGGGGGGAGTGAAAAACTGTTTTTT. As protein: CASSSPSGGSEKLFF.

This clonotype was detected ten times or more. In nucleotides, the CDR3 is TGCAGTGCTAGTGGGGGGACAGGGGGAGGCAATCAGCCCCAGCATTTT. Its protein product is CSASGGTGGGNQPQHF. The chain joins TRBV20-1 to TRBJ1-5; TRBD1 aligns across 11 bases. Germline assignment: CDR1 DFQATT and CDR2 SNEGSKA (reference sequence). After removal of 3 bases from V and 2 bases from J, the junction contained 6 bases not matched to a gene. CDR3 size: 16 residues.

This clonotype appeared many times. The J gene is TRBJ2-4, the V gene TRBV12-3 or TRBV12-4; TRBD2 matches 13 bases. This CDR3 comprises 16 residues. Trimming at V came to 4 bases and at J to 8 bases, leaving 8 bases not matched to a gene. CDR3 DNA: TGTGCCAGCAGTTGGAGGACTAGCGGGAGAGGGGACATTCAGTACTTC. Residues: CASSWRTSGRGDIQYF.

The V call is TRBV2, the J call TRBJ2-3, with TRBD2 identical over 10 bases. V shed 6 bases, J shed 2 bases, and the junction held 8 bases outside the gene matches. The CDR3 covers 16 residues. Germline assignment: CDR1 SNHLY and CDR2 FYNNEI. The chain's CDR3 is CASRRLAGQPTDTQYF. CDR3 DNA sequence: TGTGCCAGCAGGCGACTAGCGGGCCAACCCACAGATACGCAGTATTTT.

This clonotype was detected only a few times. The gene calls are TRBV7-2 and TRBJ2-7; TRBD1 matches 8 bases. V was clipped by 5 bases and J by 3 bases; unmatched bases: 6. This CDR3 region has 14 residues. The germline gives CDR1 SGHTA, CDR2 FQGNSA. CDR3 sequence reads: CASSHDRGGYEQYF. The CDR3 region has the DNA TGTGCCAGCAGCCACGACAGGGGAGGCTACGAGCAGTACTTC.

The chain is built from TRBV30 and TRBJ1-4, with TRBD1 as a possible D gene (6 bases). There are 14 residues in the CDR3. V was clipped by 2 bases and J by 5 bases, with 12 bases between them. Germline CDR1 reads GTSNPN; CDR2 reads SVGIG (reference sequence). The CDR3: CAWSQGRGNEKLFF. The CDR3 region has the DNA TGTGCCTGGAGTCAGGGGAGGGGCAATGAAAAACTGTTTTTT.

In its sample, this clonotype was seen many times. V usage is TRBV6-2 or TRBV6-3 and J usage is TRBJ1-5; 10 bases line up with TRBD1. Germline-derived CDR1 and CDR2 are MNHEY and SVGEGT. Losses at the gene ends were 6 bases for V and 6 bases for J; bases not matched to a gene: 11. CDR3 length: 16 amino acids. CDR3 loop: CASRTPGQGFRQPQHF. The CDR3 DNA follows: TGTGCCAGCAGAACACCGGGACAGGGGTTTCGTCAGCCCCAGCATTTT.

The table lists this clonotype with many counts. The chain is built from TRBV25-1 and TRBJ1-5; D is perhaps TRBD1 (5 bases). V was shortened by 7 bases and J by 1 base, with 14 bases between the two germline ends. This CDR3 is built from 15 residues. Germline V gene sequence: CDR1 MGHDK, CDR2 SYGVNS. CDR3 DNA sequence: TGTGCCAGCAAGGTTTACCGGGACAGCAATCAGCCCCAGCATTTT. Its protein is CASKVYRDSNQPQHF. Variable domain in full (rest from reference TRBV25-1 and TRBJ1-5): EADIYQTPRYLVIGTGKKITLECSQTMGHDKMYWYQQDPGMELHLIHYSYGVNSTEKGDLSSESTVSRIRTEHFPLTLESARPSHTSQYLCASKVYRDSNQPQHFGDGTRLSIL.

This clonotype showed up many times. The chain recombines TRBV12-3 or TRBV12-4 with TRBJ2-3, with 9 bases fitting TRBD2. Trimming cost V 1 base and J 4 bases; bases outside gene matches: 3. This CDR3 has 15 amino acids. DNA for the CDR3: TGTGCCAGCAGTTTAGGCGGGAGGGCCCCAGATACGCAGTATTTT. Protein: CASSLGGRAPDTQYF.

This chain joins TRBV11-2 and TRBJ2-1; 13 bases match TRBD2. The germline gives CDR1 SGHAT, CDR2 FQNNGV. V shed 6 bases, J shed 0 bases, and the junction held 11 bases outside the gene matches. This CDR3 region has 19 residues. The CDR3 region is CASRPVGLAGLTSYNEQFF. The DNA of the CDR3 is TGTGCCAGCAGGCCAGTGGGACTAGCGGGACTAACCTCCTACAATGAGCAGTTCTTC.